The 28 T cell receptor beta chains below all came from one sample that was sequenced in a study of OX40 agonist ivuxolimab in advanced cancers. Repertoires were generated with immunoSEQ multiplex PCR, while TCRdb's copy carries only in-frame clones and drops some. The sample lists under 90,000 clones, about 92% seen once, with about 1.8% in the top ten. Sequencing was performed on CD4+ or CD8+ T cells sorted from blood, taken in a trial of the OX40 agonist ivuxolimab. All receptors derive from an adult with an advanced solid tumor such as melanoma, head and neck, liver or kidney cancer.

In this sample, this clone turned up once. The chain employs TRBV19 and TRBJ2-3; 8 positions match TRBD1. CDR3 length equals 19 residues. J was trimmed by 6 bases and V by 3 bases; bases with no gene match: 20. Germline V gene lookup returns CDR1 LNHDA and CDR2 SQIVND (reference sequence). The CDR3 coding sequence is TGTGCCAGTAGTATTGGGTTGCGTTCGGGACAGGCCATAAGGGATACGCAGTATTTT. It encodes CASSIGLRSGQAIRDTQYF.

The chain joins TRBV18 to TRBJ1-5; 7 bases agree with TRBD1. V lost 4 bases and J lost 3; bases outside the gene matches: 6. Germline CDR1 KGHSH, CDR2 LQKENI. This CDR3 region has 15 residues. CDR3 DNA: TGTGCCAGCTCACTTGGACAGGTAGTCAATCAGCCCCAGCATTTT. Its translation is CASSLGQVVNQPQHF.

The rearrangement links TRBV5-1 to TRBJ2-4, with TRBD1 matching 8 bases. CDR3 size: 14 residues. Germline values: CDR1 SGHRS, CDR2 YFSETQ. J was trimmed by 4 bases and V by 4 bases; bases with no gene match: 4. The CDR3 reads CASSTGQGKNIQYF. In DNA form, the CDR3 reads TGCGCCAGCAGCACCGGACAGGGAAAAAACATTCAGTACTTC.

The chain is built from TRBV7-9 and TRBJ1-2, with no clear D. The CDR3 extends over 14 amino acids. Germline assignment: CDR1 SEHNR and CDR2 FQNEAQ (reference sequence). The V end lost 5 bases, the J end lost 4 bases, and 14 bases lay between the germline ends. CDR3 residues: CASSDPRNPYGYTF. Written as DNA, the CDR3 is TGTGCCAGCAGCGACCCCAGGAACCCCTATGGCTACACCTTC.

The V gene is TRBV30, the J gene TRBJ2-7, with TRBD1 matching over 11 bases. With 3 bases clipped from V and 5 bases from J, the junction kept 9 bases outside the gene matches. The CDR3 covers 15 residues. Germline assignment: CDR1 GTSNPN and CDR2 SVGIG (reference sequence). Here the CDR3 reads CAWRLAGTGGHEQYF. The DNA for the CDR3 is TGTGCCTGGAGACTCGCCGGGACAGGGGGGCACGAGCAGTACTTC.

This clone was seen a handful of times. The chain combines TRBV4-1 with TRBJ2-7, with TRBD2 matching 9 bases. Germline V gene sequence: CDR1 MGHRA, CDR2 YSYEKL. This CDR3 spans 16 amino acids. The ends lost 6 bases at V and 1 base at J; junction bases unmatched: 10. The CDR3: CASRRLPGLASYEQYF. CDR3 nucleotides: TGCGCCAGCAGGCGACTTCCGGGACTAGCATCCTACGAGCAGTACTTC.

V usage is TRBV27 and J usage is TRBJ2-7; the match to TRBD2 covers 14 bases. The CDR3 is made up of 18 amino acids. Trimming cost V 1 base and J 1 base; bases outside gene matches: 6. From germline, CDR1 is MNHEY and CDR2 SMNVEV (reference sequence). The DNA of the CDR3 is TGTGCCAGCAGTTTATTGGGGACTAGCGGGGGACTTTCCTACGAGCAGTACTTC. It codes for CASSLLGTSGGLSYEQYF.

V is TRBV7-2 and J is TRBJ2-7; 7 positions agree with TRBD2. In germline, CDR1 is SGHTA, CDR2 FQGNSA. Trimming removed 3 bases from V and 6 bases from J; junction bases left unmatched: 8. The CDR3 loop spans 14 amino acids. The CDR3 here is CASSFGDYVAEQYF. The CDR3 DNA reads TGTGCCAGCAGCTTTGGGGACTACGTGGCCGAGCAGTACTTC. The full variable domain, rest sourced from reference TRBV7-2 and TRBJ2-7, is GAGVSQSPSNKVTEKGKDVELRCDPISGHTALYWYRQSLGQGLEFLIYFQGNSAPDKSGLPSDRFSAERTGGSVSTLTIQRTQQEDSAVYLCASSFGDYVAEQYFGPGTRLTVT.

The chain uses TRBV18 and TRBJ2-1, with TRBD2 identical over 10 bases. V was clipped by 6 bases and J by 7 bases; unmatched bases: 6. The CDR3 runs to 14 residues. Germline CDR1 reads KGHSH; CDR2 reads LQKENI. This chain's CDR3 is CASSAPSGGNEQFF. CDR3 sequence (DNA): TGTGCCAGCTCCGCACCTAGCGGGGGTAATGAGCAGTTCTTC.

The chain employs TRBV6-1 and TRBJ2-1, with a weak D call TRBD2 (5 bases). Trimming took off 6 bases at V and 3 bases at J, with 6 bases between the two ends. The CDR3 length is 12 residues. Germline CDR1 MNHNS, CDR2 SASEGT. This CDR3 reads CASSRDYNEQFF. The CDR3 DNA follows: TGTGCCAGCAGCCGGGACTACAATGAGCAGTTCTTC.

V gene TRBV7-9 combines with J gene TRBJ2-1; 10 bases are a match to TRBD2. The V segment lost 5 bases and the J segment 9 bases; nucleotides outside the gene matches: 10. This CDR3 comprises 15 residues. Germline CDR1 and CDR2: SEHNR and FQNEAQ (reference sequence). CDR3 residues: CASSQGSGGAGEQFF. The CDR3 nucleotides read TGTGCCAGCAGCCAGGGCAGCGGGGGGGCAGGTGAGCAGTTCTTC.

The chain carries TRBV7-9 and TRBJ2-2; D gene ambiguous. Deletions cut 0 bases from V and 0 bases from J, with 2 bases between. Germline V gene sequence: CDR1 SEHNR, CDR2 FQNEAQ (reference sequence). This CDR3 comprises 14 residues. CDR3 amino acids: CASSLAANTGELFF. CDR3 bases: TGTGCCAGCAGCTTAGCTGCGAACACCGGGGAGCTGTTTTTT.

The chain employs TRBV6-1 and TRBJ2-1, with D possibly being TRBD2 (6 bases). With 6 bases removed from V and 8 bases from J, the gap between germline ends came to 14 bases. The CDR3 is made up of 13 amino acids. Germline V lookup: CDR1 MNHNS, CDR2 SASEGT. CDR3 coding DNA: TGTGCCAGCAGGTTTACGGGGGACTATGAGCAGTTCTTC. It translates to CASRFTGDYEQFF.

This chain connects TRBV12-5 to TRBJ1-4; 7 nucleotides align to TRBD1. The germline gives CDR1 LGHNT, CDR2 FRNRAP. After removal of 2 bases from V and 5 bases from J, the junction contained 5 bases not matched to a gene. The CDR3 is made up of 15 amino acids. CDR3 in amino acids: CASGLPLTGNEKLFF. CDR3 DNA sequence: TGTGCTAGTGGTTTGCCCCTGACAGGGAATGAAAAACTGTTTTTT.

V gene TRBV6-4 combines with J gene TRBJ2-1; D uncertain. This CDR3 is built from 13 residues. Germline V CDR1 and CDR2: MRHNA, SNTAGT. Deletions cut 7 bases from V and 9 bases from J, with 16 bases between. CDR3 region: CASKAPSTGEQFF. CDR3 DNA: TGTGCCAGCAAAGCCCCAAGCACGGGTGAGCAGTTCTTC.

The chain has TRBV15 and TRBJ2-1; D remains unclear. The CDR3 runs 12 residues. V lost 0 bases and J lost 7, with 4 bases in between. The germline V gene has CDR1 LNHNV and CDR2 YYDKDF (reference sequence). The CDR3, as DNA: TGTGCCACCAGCAGAGACCCTAATGAGCAGTTCTTC. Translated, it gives CATSRDPNEQFF.

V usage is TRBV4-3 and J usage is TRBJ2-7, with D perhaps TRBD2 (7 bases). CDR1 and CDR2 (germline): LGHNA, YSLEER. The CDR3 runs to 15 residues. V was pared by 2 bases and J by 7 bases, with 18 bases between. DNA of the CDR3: TGCGCCAGCAGCCAACTTGAGGGGGGGCGGAGGGAGCAGTACTTC. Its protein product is CASSQLEGGRREQYF.

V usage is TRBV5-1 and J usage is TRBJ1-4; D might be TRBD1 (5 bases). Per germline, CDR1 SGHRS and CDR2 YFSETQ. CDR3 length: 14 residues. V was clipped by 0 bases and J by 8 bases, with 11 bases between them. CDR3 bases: TGCGCCAGCAGCTTGGGCAGGGTCGGCGAAAAACTGTTTTTT. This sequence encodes CASSLGRVGEKLFF. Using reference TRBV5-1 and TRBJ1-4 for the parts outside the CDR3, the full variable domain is KAGVTQTPRYLIKTRGQQVTLSCSPISGHRSVSWYQQTPGQGLQFLFEYFSETQRNKGNFPGRFSGRQFSNSRSEMNVSTLELGDSALYLCASSLGRVGEKLFFGSGTQLSVL.

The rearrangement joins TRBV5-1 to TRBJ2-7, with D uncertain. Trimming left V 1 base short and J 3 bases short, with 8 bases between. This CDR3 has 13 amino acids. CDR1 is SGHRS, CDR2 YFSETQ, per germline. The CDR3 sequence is CASSLNGIYEQYF. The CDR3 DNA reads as TGCGCCAGCAGCTTGAACGGAATCTACGAGCAGTACTTC.

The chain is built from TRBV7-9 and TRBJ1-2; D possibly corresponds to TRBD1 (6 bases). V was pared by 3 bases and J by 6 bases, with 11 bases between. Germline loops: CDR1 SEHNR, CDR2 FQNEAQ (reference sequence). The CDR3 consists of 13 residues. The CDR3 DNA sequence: TGTGCCAGCAGCTTGGAAAACAGGGATGGCTACACCTTC. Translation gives CASSLENRDGYTF.

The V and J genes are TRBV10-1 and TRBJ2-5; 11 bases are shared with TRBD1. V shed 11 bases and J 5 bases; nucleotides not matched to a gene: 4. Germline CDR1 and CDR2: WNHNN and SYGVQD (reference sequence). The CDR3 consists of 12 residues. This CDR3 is CAGQGARETQYF. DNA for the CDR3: TGCGCCGGACAGGGGGCCCGGGAGACCCAGTACTTC.

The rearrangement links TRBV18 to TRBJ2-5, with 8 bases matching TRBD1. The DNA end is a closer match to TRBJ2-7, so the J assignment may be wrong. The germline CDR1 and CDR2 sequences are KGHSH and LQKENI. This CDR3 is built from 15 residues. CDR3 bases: TGTGCCAGCTCACCTGGGGACAGGAGCTCCTACGAGCAGTACTTC. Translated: CASSPGDRSSYEQYF.

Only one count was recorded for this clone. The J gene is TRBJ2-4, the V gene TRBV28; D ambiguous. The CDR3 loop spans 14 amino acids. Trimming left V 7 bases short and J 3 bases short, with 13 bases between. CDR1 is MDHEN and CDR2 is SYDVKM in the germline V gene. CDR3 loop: CASNSVLNKNIQYF. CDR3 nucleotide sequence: TGTGCCAGCAACTCTGTCCTAAACAAAAACATTCAGTACTTC.

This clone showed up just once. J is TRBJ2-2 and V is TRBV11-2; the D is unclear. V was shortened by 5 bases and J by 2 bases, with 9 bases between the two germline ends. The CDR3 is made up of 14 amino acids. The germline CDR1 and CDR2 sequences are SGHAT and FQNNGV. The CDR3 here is CASSRDGNTGELFF. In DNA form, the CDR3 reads TGTGCCAGCAGCCGAGACGGAAACACCGGGGAGCTGTTTTTT.

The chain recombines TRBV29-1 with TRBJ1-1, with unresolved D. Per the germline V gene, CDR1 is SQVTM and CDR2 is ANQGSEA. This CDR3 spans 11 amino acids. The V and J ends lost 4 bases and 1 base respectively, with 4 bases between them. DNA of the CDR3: TGCAGCGTTGGTGAGAACACTGAAGCTTTCTTT. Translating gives CSVGENTEAFF.

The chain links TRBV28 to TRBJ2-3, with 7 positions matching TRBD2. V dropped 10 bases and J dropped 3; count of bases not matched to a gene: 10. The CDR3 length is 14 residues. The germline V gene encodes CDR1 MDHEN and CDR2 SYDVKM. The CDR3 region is CATLGGIQTDTQYF. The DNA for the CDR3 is TGTGCCACCCTGGGGGGGATCCAGACAGATACGCAGTATTTT. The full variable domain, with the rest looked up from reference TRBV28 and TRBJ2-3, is DVKVTQSSRYLVKRTGEKVFLECVQDMDHENMFWYRQDPGLGLRLIYFSYDVKMKEKGDIPEGYSVSREKKERFSLILESASTNQTSMYLCATLGGIQTDTQYFGPGTRLTVL.

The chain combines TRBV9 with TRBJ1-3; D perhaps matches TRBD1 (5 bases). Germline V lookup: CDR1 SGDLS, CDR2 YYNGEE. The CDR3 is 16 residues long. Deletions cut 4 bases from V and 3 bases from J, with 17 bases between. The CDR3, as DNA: TGTGCCAGCAGCCCCCGAGTCGGGGGTGATGGAAACACCATATATTTT. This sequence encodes CASSPRVGGDGNTIYF.

CDR3 nucleotides: TGTGCCAGCAGCATCGTCCGGGACAGACTCACAGATACGCAGTATTTT. It encodes CASSIVRDRLTDTQYF. The gene calls are TRBV5-4 and TRBJ2-3; 7 bases map to TRBD1. The V segment lost 4 bases and the J segment 2 bases; nucleotides outside the gene matches: 10. The germline gives CDR1 SGHNT, CDR2 YYREEE (reference sequence). This CDR3 region has 16 residues.